This T cell receptor beta chain was sequenced for a study of Graves' ophthalmopathy and Graves' hyperthyroidism. The overall study: Peripheral blood (taken before any treatment) was collected at initial diagnosis. Broader study findings: A majority of expanded thyroid clonotypes exceeding 0.001 frequency were likewise present in blood.

The authors amplified TCR beta CDR3 regions from RNA transcripts. Scientists carried out first-round RT-PCR using HTBI primers and then a second-round multiplex PCR. Using its own MiXCR run on the multiplex PCR reads, TCRdb lists one record per CDR3 protein. The sample shows around 660,000 distinct CDR3 sequences, roughly two fifths of them seen only once. Pregnant or lactating patients and those with other autoimmune diseases or uncontrolled infections were excluded. Patients were diagnosed from clinical symptoms, serum thyroxine, TRAb, thyroid ultrasound and orbital computed tomography. In regard to this clonotype: The antigen remains undetermined.

The CDR3 contains 13 residues. CDR1 and CDR2 from the germline V gene are SGHTA and FQGTGA. The V gene end was trimmed by 5 bases and the J gene end by 8 bases; junction bases not matched to a gene: 5. V usage is TRBV7-3 and J usage is TRBJ2-2, with 7 bases fitting TRBD2. This sequence originates from an adult man with Graves' ophthalmopathy. Sequenced input: peripheral blood. The CDR3 DNA follows: TGTGCCAGCAGCGGGGAGGGGCTAGGGGAGCTGTTTTTT. It encodes CASSGEGLGELFF.